This TCR beta chain was recovered during a study of T cell responses to AZD1222 COVID-19 vaccine. Whole-study context: Second-dose timings of about 4 or about 12 weeks were pooled. Study-wide results and limits: Nearly half of spike-specific TCRs reportedly target variant regions that are unmutated in the B.1.351 and B.1.1.7 variants. Two doses of AZD1222 preceded a rise in Spike-specific TCR breadth and depth.

Trimming removed 6 bases from V and 6 bases from J, with 8 bases in between. Germline assignment: CDR1 SNHLY and CDR2 FYNNEI. The CDR3 is 12 amino acids. The sample holds one count of this clone. Its target is not known. The data were produced by immunoSEQ multiplex PCR, yet TCRdb's version contains in-frame clones alone and is incomplete. The sample lists approximately 74,000 clones; 80% to 85% were seen once. This clonotype originated in an adult in good health. The chain employs TRBV2 and TRBJ2-2; D not certain. The source was peripheral blood, collected on day 0 of AZD1222 vaccination. CDR3 loop: CASRPNSGELFF. In DNA form, the CDR3 reads TGTGCCAGCAGGCCAAACTCCGGGGAGCTGTTTTTT.